In its sample, the clone carrying this T cell receptor (beta chain) was seen a few times. The antigen is undetermined. The record originates from a study of cytotoxic CD8 clonotypes in ibrutinib-treated CLL. About the study: By median roughly 74 months, about 12 had progressed and around 14 stayed remitted; responses had been 2 complete and 24 partial.

General study points: Clonality was higher at baseline than in age-matched healthy donors and tracked circulating CD8+ T-cell counts. Sample timing was unmatched between remission and later-progressing patients; lymph nodes unstudied.

Germline CDR1 reads MNHEY; CDR2 reads SMNVEV (reference sequence). V dropped 5 bases and J dropped 3 bases, with 16 bases sitting between them. The length of the CDR3 is 15 residues. Investigators sought sequencing depths of between 1 in 200,000 and 1 in 1 million T cells. This table comes from immunoSEQ multiplex PCR, and its TCRdb copy is limited to in-frame clones, with some not included. The repertoire holds approximately 45,000 clones, with 65% to 70% as singletons. The rearrangement links TRBV27 to TRBJ2-5; weak D call: TRBD2 (6 bases). The origin of this receptor is a human donor with chronic lymphocytic leukemia. This sample comprised PBMCs, obtained after 24 months of ibrutinib treatment. CDR3 protein: CASSRRTGVEETQYF. CDR3 DNA: TGTGCCAGCAGTCGACGCACGGGAGTCGAAGAGACCCAGTACTTC.